The rows below give T cell receptor beta chains drawn from one sample of a study of blood T cell repertoires in COVID-19. TCRdb's table, derived via immunoSEQ multiplex PCR, lists solely in-frame clones and lacks some. The sample has roughly 180,000 clones, about 82% seen once. Sequences were obtained from peripheral blood. These receptors originate from a woman younger than 45 with acute or convalescent COVID-19. CDR3s include the opening cysteine and the closing phenylalanine or tryptophan. The D gene is left open where the match is weak. The size entry is marked missing in some rows and otherwise reads once, few, many or a size class.

D,J,size,V,DNA,CDR3
-,TRBJ1-1,-,TRBV13,TGTGCCAGCAGCTTACAAAGCGGGTCCTTTGCTGAAGCTTTCTTT,CASSLQSGSFAEAFF
-,TRBJ2-2,-,TRBV15,TGTGCCACCAGCAGAGCCGGCGGGGAGAACACCGGGGAGCTGTTTTTT,CATSRAGGENTGELFF
TRBD1,TRBJ2-1,-,TRBV10-1,TGCGCCAGCAGTGGACAGGGGTTCGGTGAGCAGTTCTTC,CASSGQGFGEQFF
-,TRBJ2-3,-,TRBV5-6,TGTGCCAGCAGCTTGGGAGCCCGAGCTAGCACAGATACGCAGTATTTT,CASSLGARASTDTQYF
-,TRBJ2-3,-,TRBV7-2,TGTGCCAGCAGCAAGCTCGCAGATACGCAGTATTTT,CASSKLADTQYF
TRBD2,TRBJ2-3,-,TRBV27,TGTGCCAGCACTAACTGGACTAGCGGGGTAGATACGCAGTATTTT,CASTNWTSGVDTQYF
TRBD1,TRBJ1-2,-,TRBV6-2/TRBV6-3,TGTGCCAGCAGTCCAGACGAAACAGGGGGCGCAAATGGCTACACCTTC,CASSPDETGGANGYTF
TRBD2,TRBJ2-7,few,TRBV28,TGTGCCAGCACCCTGCTGGGCAGGGAGGGTGAGGAGTACTTC,CASTLLGREGEEYF
-,TRBJ1-4,-,TRBV19,TGTGCCAGTAGTGGATACGGGGGGCCCCTAAATGAAAAACTGTTTTTT,CASSGYGGPLNEKLFF
-,TRBJ1-1,once,TRBV3-1/TRBV3-2,TGTGCCAGCAGCCAATCCGGGAAGGACACTGAAGCTTTCTTT,CASSQSGKDTEAFF
-,TRBJ1-5,-,TRBV19,TGTGCCAGTAGTCCGTATAGCAATCAGCCCCAGCATTTT,CASSPYSNQPQHF
TRBD1,TRBJ1-2,-,TRBV7-9,TGTGCCAGCAGCTTCCCCTCGGACAGGGGGAGTTCGGGAGGCTACACCTTC,CASSFPSDRGSSGGYTF
-,TRBJ2-7,once,TRBV6-5,TGTGCCAGCAGGGAGACAGGGAGGCCCTACGAGCAGTACTTC,CASRETGRPYEQYF
-,TRBJ1-6,-,TRBV30,TGTGCCTGGAGTGATAGCTCCTATAATTCACCCCTCCACTTT,CAWSDSSYNSPLHF
TRBD1,TRBJ1-1,-,TRBV6-5,TGTGCCAGCACCGACAGGGGCAAGGGCACTGAAGCTTTCTTT,CASTDRGKGTEAFF
TRBD2,TRBJ2-5,-,TRBV29-1,TGCAGCGTCGATAAAAGTGCGGGGGTCGTGACCCAGTACTTC,CSVDKSAGVVTQYF
TRBD2,TRBJ2-1,once,TRBV19,TGTGCCAGTAGTTCGCCTAGCGGGGGCCGCTCCTCCTACAATGAGCAGTTCTTC,CASSSPSGGRSSYNEQFF
TRBD2,TRBJ2-7,-,TRBV11-3,TGTGCCAGCAGCTTGGGACTAGCGGGACCAACCTACGAGCAGTACTTC,CASSLGLAGPTYEQYF
-,TRBJ2-7,-,TRBV6-6,TGTGCCAGCAGAGCCGGGACATCCTACGAGCAGTACTTC,CASRAGTSYEQYF
TRBD1,TRBJ1-5,-,TRBV10-3,TGTGCCATCAGTGAGTCACGAGGACAGGGCAATCAGCCCCAGCATTTT,CAISESRGQGNQPQHF
TRBD1,TRBJ2-1,-,TRBV5-1,TGCGCCAGCAGCTTGGAGGGGGCTCGGTACAATGAGCAGTTCTTC,CASSLEGARYNEQFF
-,TRBJ2-2,-,TRBV15,TGTGCCACCAGCTTGAGCGGGGAGCTGTTTTTT,CATSLSGELFF
-,TRBJ1-5,-,TRBV30,TGTGCCTGGAGTATAAGCGTCCATAGCAATCAGCCCCAGCATTTT,CAWSISVHSNQPQHF
TRBD1,TRBJ1-6,-,TRBV2,TGTGCCAGCACCACAGGGGGCACCTATAATTCACCCCTCCACTTT,CASTTGGTYNSPLHF
-,TRBJ2-7,-,TRBV27,TGTGCCAGCATTGGTGCGGCCGAGCAGTACTTC,CASIGAAEQYF
TRBD1,TRBJ2-3,-,TRBV27,TGTGCCAGCAGTTTGACAGGGGTGTACGATACGCAGTATTTT,CASSLTGVYDTQYF
-,TRBJ1-1,-,TRBV4-3,TGCGCCAGCAGCCAAAGCGAAGGGCAGGGTAGACAGTACACTGAAGCTTTCTTT,CASSQSEGQGRQYTEAFF
TRBD2,TRBJ2-5,-,TRBV7-2,TGTGCCAGCAGCTCGGTCGGGAGGGCCGAGACCCAGTACTTC,CASSSVGRAETQYF
-,TRBJ1-5,-,TRBV3-1/TRBV3-2,TGTGCCAGCAGCCAAGGGGGGCCGGGCAATCAGCCCCAGCATTTT,CASSQGGPGNQPQHF
-,TRBJ2-1,-,TRBV5-1,TGCGCCAGCAGCCTGGACGGCAATGAGCAGTTCTTC,CASSLDGNEQFF
-,TRBJ2-5,-,TRBV28,TGTGCCAGCAGCCTGTTTCAGGGGCTACGGGAGACCCAGTACTTC,CASSLFQGLRETQYF
TRBD1,TRBJ2-5,-,TRBV7-2,TGTGCCAGCAGACGACAGGGGTACCAAGAGACCCAGTACTTC,CASRRQGYQETQYF
-,TRBJ1-2,-,TRBV6-6,TGTGCCACCCAGGCCACGGCCAGGCGGGTTCTAAGGGGCTACACCTTC,CATQATARRVLRGYTF
-,TRBJ1-4,-,TRBV27,TGTGCCAGCAGGCTGGACAGACGGACTGGAAAACTGTTTTTT,CASRLDRRTGKLFF
-,TRBJ2-2,-,TRBV19,TGTGCCAGTTCTGGGGCGGCAAACACCGGGGAGCTGTTTTTT,CASSGAANTGELFF
TRBD2,TRBJ2-2,-,TRBV29-1,TGCAGCGTTGCCGGGACTAGCGGGAGGGGGAACACCGGGGAGCTGTTTTTT,CSVAGTSGRGNTGELFF
TRBD1,TRBJ1-5,-,TRBV19,TGTGCCAGTAGTCCTTCGGGACAGGGGAACCAGCCCCAGCATTTT,CASSPSGQGNQPQHF
-,TRBJ2-7,-,TRBV6-6,TGTGCCAGCAGCCCCCGCTACGAGCAGTACTTC,CASSPRYEQYF
TRBD1,TRBJ1-6,-,TRBV7-8,TGTGCCAGCAGCTTAGATACAGGGGGGGCTAATAATTCACCCCTCCACTTT,CASSLDTGGANNSPLHF
-,TRBJ2-7,-,TRBV12-3/TRBV12-4,TGTGCCAGCAGTTTGAACAGTGGCTACGAGCAGTACTTC,CASSLNSGYEQYF
TRBD1,TRBJ2-5,once,TRBV2,TGTGCCAGCACCAGGGACAGGCAGGAGACCCAGTACTTC,CASTRDRQETQYF
-,TRBJ2-1,-,TRBV19,TGTGCCAGTAGTTTACGGAGCCGCAGTGAGCAGTTCTTC,CASSLRSRSEQFF
TRBD2,TRBJ2-5,-,TRBV7-2,TGTGCCAGCAGCTTAGCACTAGCGGGGCGACAAGAGACCCAGTACTTC,CASSLALAGRQETQYF
-,TRBJ1-5,once,TRBV28,TGTGCCAGCAGTTTCCCAGGGGAAGCCAATCAGCCCCAGCATTTT,CASSFPGEANQPQHF
TRBD2,TRBJ2-1,-,TRBV5-4,TGTGCCAGCTGGTTCGGGGGGGAGGATGAGCAGTTCTTC,CASWFGGEDEQFF